The clone carrying this TCR beta chain was seen at least ten times. No antigen is known for it. This sample is drawn from a study of CD8+CD57+ T cells in acquired aplastic anemia. Study as a whole: DNA per sorted CD4+ or CD8+ sample ranged roughly 0.18 to 30 ug, averaging around 3 ug.

Patients chosen for sequencing had CD8+CD57+ cells that had expanded, as shown by flow cytometry. Profiling that covered TCR beta VDJ and CDR3 relied on genomic DNA as its template. One entry per CDR3 protein results from TCRdb running MiXCR on the reads. The data hold about 150,000 distinct CDR3 sequences, with less than 50% observed a single time. Overall study findings and caveats: It was found that more than 25 CD8+ CDR3 sequences were shared between patients and controls.

Sequenced sample: sorted CD4+, CD8+, or CD8+CD57+ T cells (not recorded which) from PBMCs. This TCR came from a human donor with aplastic anemia.

The CDR3 coding sequence is TGTGCCAGCAGTTACAGGGGATCGACTGAAGCTTTCTTT. Translation: CASSYRGSTEAFF. The rearrangement uses TRBV6-2 or TRBV6-3 and TRBJ1-1, with a tentative D call TRBD1 (5 bases). The germline CDR1 and CDR2 sequences are MNHEY and SVGEGT. The CDR3 is 13 residues long. V was pared by 2 bases and J by 5 bases, with 9 bases between.